These T cell receptor beta chains were read from a single sample in a study of CD8 T cells in Susac syndrome. In TCRdb, the immunoSEQ multiplex PCR reads were re-called with MiXCR into one record per CDR3 protein. Of some 180,000 distinct CDR3 sequences in the sample, over 90% were seen once. The specimen sequenced was CD4+ T cells from PBMCs. The receptors shown here come from a human donor with Susac syndrome. The CDR3 runs from the conserved cysteine through the conserved F or W. D genes are given only for firm matches. Only part of the rows carry a size: once, few, many, or a class if the clone is expanded.

V gene	J gene	D gene	clone size	CDR3 DNA	CDR3 protein
TRBV30	TRBJ1-1	TRBD1	.	TGTGCCTGGAGTACCCCGGGACAGGTCCGGAACACTGAAGCTTTCTTT	CAWSTPGQVRNTEAFF
TRBV7-2	TRBJ2-5	TRBD2	.	TGTGCCAGCAGCGCTGGACTAGCGGGGGGGCAAGAGACCCAGTACTTC	CASSAGLAGGQETQYF
TRBV6-6	TRBJ1-2	TRBD1	.	TGTGCCAGCAGTTATGGGACAGGGACGACCTATGGCTACACCTTC	CASSYGTGTTYGYTF
TRBV7-2	TRBJ2-3	TRBD2	.	TGTGCCAGCAGCTTAGTCTTGCGGGAGGGCCCGACGGATTTT	CASSLVLREGPTDF
TRBV2	TRBJ2-1	.	.	TGTGCCAGCAGTGTAGGGAATTCGGGTTGGGATGAGCAGTTCTTC	CASSVGNSGWDEQFF
TRBV27	TRBJ2-5	TRBD2	.	TGTGCCAGCAGTTTCGGACTAGCGGGAACGGCCCAGTACTTC	CASSFGLAGTAQYF
TRBV5-1	TRBJ1-2	TRBD1	.	TGCGCCAGCAGCTTTGGACAGGGGGCGCGGGGCTACACCTTC	CASSFGQGARGYTF
TRBV28	TRBJ2-1	.	.	TGTGCCAGCAGCAAGGACACGAGCTCCTACAATGAGCAGTTCTTC	CASSKDTSSYNEQFF
TRBV15	TRBJ2-5	TRBD1	.	TGTGCCACCAGCAGAGATCAGGGGGCAGAGACCCAGTACTTC	CATSRDQGAETQYF
TRBV7-3	TRBJ2-5	.	.	TGTGCCAGCTCAAAGGGGGTCGGAGAGACCCAGTACTTC	CASSKGVGETQYF
TRBV7-2	TRBJ2-1	.	few	TGTGCCAGCAGCCGTGGCGCGCTAAATGAGCAGTTCTTC	CASSRGALNEQFF
TRBV28	TRBJ2-7	.	.	TGTGCCAGCAGATACCAGGACAGAGCTTACGAGCAGTACTTC	CASRYQDRAYEQYF
TRBV5-1	TRBJ2-1	TRBD1	once	TGCGCCAGCAGCTTGGGGGACAGGGAGCGCAGTGAGCAGTTCTTC	CASSLGDRERSEQFF
TRBV12-3/TRBV12-4	TRBJ2-1	.	.	TGTGCCAGTCTAGCGACCCCGGGGAATGAGCAGTTCTTC	CASLATPGNEQFF
TRBV20-1	TRBJ1-1	.	.	TGCAGTGCTAGACAGGGAATCTACACTGAAGCTTTCTTT	CSARQGIYTEAFF
TRBV7-8	TRBJ2-1	TRBD1	.	TGTGCCAGCAGAAAATGGACAGGGGGCACAAATGAGCAGTTCTTC	CASRKWTGGTNEQFF
TRBV11-2	TRBJ2-7	.	.	TGTGCCAGCAGCCCAAACAGGGTTGCTTACGAGCAGTACTTC	CASSPNRVAYEQYF
TRBV12-3/TRBV12-4	TRBJ1-1	.	.	TGTGCCAGCCGGCGGGAGGAGAACACTGAAGCTTTCTTT	CASRREENTEAFF
TRBV29-1	TRBJ2-5	.	.	TGCAGCGTTAACTATTCCCAAGAGACCCAGTACTTC	CSVNYSQETQYF
TRBV29-1	TRBJ2-7	TRBD2	.	TGCAGCGTTGTGGCGGGAGGGCTTTTAGAGCAGTACTTC	CSVVAGGLLEQYF
TRBV13	TRBJ2-1	.	.	TGTGCCAGCAGCTTAGCTCCTCATGAGCAGTTCTTC	CASSLAPHEQFF
TRBV30	TRBJ2-2	TRBD1	.	TGTGCCTGGAGTCCCGGGACAGGGGGCGCCTTAAGTGGGACCGGGGAGCTGTTTTTT	CAWSPGTGGALSGTGELFF
TRBV27	TRBJ1-2	.	once	TGTGCCAGCAAAGAAGACCCCAAGGGGCCTAGCTATGGCTACACCTTC	CASKEDPKGPSYGYTF
TRBV11-2	TRBJ2-6	.	.	TGTGCCAGCAGGCCTCCGGGACGAAGGTTATCTGGGGCCAACGTCCTGACTTTC	CASRPPGRRLSGANVLTF
TRBV7-7	TRBJ2-5	TRBD2	.	TGTGCCAGCAGCACAGGACTAGCGGGAGTTGAGACCCAGTACTTC	CASSTGLAGVETQYF
TRBV27	TRBJ2-7	.	.	TGTGCCAGCAGTTTAGGTCCAGCCGGCTACGAGCAGTACTTC	CASSLGPAGYEQYF
TRBV20-1	TRBJ2-5	TRBD2	.	TGCAGTGCCAGGACTAGCCGACAAGAGACCCAGTACTTC	CSARTSRQETQYF
TRBV29-1	TRBJ1-2	TRBD1	.	TGCAGCGCCGGGACAGGGAATGGCTACACCTTC	CSAGTGNGYTF
TRBV5-1	TRBJ1-2	.	.	TGCGCCAGCAGCAGCCGGGACCTACGAAACCGCGAGGACTATGGCTACACCTTC	CASSSRDLRNREDYGYTF
TRBV20-1	TRBJ2-7	TRBD2	.	TGCAGTGCCGACGGGACTAGCGGCGCTGACTACGAGCAGTACTTC	CSADGTSGADYEQYF
TRBV18	TRBJ1-1	TRBD1	.	TGTGCCAGCTCAAGGGAACTCCCGACAGGGGTTGAGCCTGAAGCTTTCTTT	CASSRELPTGVEPEAFF
TRBV7-2	TRBJ1-2	.	.	TGTGCCAGCAGCCCCGACACCGACTATGGCTACACCTTC	CASSPDTDYGYTF
TRBV9	TRBJ2-1	.	.	TGTGCCAGCAGCGGTTGGCAGGGTGGTAACAATGAGCAGTTCTTC	CASSGWQGGNNEQFF
TRBV28	TRBJ2-7	TRBD1	once	TGTGCCAGCAGGATCCCGGGACAGGGGGCCAGGGAGCAGTACTTC	CASRIPGQGAREQYF
TRBV20-1	TRBJ2-5	TRBD2	.	TGCAGTGCTAGATCACGACTAGCGGGGGAAGAGACCCAGTACTTC	CSARSRLAGEETQYF
TRBV25-1	TRBJ1-4	.	.	TGTGCCAGCAGTGATCTGGATCCAACTAATGAAAAACTGTTTTTT	CASSDLDPTNEKLFF
TRBV5-1	TRBJ2-3	.	.	TGCGCCAGCAGCTTGGGGGTAGGAGGGACAGATACGCAGTATTTT	CASSLGVGGTDTQYF
TRBV28	TRBJ2-7	.	.	TGTGCCAGCAGTTTAGGGACCCAAAGCTCCTACGAGCAGTACTTC	CASSLGTQSSYEQYF
TRBV28	TRBJ2-3	.	.	TGTGCCAGCAGAAGCCAGGCCCCCACAGATACGCAGTATTTT	CASRSQAPTDTQYF
TRBV6-6	TRBJ2-7	TRBD2	.	TGTGCCAGCAGCTTAGCGGGAGTCGGGTACGAGCAGTACTTC	CASSLAGVGYEQYF
TRBV11-2	TRBJ2-5	.	few	TGTGCCAGCAGCTTACTTACGAAGACCCAGTACTTC	CASSLLTKTQYF
TRBV7-2	TRBJ2-3	.	.	TGTGCCAGCAGCTTTGGGCCCGTTCCACCAGATACGCAGTATTTT	CASSFGPVPPDTQYF